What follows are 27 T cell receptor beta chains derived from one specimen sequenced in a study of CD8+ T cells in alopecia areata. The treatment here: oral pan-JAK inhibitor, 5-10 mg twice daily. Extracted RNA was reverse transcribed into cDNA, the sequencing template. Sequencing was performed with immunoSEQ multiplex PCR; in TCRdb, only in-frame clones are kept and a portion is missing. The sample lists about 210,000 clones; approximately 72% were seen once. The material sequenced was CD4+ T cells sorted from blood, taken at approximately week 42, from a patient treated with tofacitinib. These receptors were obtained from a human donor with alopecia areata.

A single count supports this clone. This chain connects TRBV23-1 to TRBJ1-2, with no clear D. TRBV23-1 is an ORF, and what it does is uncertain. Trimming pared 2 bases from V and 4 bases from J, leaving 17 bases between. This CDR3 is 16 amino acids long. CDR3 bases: TGCGCCAGCAGTCAAATAGGAACGGTGCAGTTCTATGGCTACACCTTC. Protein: CASSQIGTVQFYGYTF.

In nucleotides, the CDR3 is TGTGCCAGCAGTGACTATGGGACAGGGGGCCCCAAAAACATTCAGTACTTC. As protein: CASSDYGTGGPKNIQYF. The genes are TRBV25-1 and TRBJ2-4, with 12 bases identical to TRBD1. Germline loops: CDR1 MGHDK, CDR2 SYGVNS. The CDR3 spans 17 residues. V was clipped by 3 bases and J by 2 bases; unmatched bases: 5. The variable domain in full, completed from reference TRBV25-1 and TRBJ2-4, reads EADIYQTPRYLVIGTGKKITLECSQTMGHDKMYWYQQDPGMELHLIHYSYGVNSTEKGDLSSESTVSRIRTEHFPLTLESARPSHTSQYLCASSDYGTGGPKNIQYFGAGTRLSVL.

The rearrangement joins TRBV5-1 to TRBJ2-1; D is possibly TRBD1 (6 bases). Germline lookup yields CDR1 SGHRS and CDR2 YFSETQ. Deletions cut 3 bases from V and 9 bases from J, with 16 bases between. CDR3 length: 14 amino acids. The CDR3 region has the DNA TGCGCCAGCAGCTCCCAGACAGGTTTTGGTGAGCAGTTCTTC. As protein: CASSSQTGFGEQFF.

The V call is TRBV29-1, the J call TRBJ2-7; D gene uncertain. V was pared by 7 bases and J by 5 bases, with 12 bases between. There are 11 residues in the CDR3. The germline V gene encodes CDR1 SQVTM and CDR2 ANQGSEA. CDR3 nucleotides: TGCAGCGCTTCCCTCGAAAACGAGCAGTACTTC. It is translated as CSASLENEQYF.

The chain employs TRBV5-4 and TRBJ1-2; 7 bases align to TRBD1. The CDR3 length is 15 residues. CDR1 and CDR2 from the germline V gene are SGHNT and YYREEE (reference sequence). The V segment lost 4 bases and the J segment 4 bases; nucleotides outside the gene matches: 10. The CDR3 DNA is TGTGCCAGCAGCCCGGAACAGGGGATCGGCTATGGCTACACCTTC. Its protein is CASSPEQGIGYGYTF.

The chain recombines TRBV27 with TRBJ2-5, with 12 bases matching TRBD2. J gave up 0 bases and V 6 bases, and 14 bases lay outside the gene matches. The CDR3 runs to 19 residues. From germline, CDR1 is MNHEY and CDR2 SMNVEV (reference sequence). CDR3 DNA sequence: TGTGCCAGCAGAAAAAGGACTAGCGGGGCCCCAGAGTACCAAGAGACCCAGTACTTC. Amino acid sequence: CASRKRTSGAPEYQETQYF.

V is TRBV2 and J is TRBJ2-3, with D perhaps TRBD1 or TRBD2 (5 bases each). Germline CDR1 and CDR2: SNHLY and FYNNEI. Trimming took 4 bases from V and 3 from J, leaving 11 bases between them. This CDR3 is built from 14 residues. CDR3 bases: TGTGCCAGCAGTGGCGAGTGGGGGACAGATACGCAGTATTTT. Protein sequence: CASSGEWGTDTQYF.

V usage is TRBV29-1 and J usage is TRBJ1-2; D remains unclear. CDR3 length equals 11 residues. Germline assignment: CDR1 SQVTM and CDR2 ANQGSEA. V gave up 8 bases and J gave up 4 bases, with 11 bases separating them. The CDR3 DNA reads TGCAGCACTTACACGATCTATGGCTACACCTTC. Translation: CSTYTIYGYTF.

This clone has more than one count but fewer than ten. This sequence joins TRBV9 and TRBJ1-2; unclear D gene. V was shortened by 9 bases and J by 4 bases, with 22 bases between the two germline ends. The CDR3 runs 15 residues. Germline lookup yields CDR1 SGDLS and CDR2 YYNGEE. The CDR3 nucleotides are TGTGCCACACACTCATTAAGGGTGCTTGGCTATGGCTACACCTTC. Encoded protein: CATHSLRVLGYGYTF.

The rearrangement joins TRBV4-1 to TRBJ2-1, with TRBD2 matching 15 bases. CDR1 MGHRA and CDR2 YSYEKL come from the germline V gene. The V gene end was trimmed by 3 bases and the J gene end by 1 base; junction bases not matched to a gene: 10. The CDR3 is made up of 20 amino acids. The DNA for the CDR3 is TGCGCCAGCAGCCAGATTTGGACTAGCGGGGGGGCAGGGTCCTACAATGAGCAGTTCTTC. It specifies CASSQIWTSGGAGSYNEQFF.

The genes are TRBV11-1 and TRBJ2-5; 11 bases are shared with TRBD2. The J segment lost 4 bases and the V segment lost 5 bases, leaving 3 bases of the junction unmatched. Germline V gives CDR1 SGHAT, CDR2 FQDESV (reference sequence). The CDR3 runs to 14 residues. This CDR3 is CASSPGLAGETQYF. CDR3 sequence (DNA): TGTGCCAGCAGCCCTGGACTAGCGGGAGAGACCCAGTACTTC.

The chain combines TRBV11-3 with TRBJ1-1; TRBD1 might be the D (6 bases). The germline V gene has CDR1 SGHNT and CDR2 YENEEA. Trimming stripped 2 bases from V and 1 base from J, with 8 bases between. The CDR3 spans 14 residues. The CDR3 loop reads CASSLQGQNTEAFF. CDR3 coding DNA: TGTGCCAGCAGCTTACAGGGGCAGAACACTGAAGCTTTCTTT.

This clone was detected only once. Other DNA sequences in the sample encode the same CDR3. The CDR3 sequence: CSVGGRGTEAFF. CDR3 DNA sequence: TGCAGCGTTGGGGGCCGAGGCACTGAAGCTTTCTTT. J is TRBJ1-1 and V is TRBV29-1; possibly TRBD1 for D (5 bases). Per germline, CDR1 SQVTM and CDR2 ANQGSEA. Trimming removed 4 bases from V and 4 bases from J, with 10 bases in between. CDR3 length: 12 residues.

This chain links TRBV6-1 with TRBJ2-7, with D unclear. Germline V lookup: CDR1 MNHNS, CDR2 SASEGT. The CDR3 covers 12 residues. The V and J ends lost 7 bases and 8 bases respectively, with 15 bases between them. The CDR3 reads CASTSGLHQQYF. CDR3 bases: TGTGCCAGCACCTCCGGGCTGCATCAGCAGTACTTC.

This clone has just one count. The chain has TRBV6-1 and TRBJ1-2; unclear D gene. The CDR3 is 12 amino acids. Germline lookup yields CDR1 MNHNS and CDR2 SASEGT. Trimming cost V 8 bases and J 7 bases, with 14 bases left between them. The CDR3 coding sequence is TGTGCCAGCTATAAGAGGGAGAGTGGCTACACCTTC. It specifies CASYKRESGYTF.

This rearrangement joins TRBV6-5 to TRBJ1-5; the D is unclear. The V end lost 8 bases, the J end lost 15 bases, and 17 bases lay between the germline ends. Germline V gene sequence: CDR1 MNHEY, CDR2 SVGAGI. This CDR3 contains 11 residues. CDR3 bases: TGTGCCAGCCATCGCTTAAGTGATTGGCATTTT. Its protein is CASHRLSDWHF.

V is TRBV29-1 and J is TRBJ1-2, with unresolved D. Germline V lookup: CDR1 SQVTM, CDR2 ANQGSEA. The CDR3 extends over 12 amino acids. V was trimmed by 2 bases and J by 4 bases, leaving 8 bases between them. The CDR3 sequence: CSVERETYGYTF. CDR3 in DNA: TGCAGCGTTGAACGAGAGACCTATGGCTACACCTTC.

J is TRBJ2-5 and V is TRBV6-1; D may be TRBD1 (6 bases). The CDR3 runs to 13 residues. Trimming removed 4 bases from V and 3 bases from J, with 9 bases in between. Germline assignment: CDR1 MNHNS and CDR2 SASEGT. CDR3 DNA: TGTGCCAGCAGTGTTGAGGGGGAAGAGACCCAGTACTTC. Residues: CASSVEGEETQYF.

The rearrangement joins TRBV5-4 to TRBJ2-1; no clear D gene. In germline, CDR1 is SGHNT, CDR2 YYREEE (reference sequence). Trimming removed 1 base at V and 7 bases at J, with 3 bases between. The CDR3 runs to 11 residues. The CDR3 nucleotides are TGTGCCAGCAGCTTGTCGAATGAGCAGTTCTTC. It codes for CASSLSNEQFF.

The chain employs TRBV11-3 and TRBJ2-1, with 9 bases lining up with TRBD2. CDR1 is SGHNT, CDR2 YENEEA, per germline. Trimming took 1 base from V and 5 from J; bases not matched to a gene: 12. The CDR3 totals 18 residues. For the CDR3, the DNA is TGTGCCAGCAGCTTAGGGACACTGGCGGGGGGGCCGGACAATGAGCAGTTCTTC. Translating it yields CASSLGTLAGGPDNEQFF.

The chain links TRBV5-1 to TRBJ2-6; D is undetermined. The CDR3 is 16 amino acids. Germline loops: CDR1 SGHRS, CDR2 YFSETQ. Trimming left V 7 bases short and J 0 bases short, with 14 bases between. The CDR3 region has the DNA TGCGCCAGCTCCGTGCCAGGAACCTCTGGGGCCAACGTCCTGACTTTC. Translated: CASSVPGTSGANVLTF.

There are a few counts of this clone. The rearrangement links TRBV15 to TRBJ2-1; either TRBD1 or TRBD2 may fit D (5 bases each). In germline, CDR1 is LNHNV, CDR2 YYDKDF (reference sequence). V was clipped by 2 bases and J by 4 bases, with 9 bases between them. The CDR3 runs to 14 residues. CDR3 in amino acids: CATSRRDRYNEQFF. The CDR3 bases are TGTGCCACCAGCAGAAGGGACCGATACAATGAGCAGTTCTTC. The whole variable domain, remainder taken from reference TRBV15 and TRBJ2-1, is DAMVIQNPRYQVTQFGKPVTLSCSQTLNHNVMYWYQQKSSQAPKLLFHYYDKDFNNEADTPDNFQSRRPNTSFCFLDIRSPGLGDTAMYLCATSRRDRYNEQFFGPGTRLTVL.

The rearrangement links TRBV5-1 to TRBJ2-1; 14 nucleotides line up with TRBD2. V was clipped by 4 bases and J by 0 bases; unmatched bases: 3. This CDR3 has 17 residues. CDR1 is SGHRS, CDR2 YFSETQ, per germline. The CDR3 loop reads CASSLGLAGGSYNEQFF. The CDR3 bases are TGCGCCAGCAGCCTCGGACTAGCGGGGGGCTCCTACAATGAGCAGTTCTTC.

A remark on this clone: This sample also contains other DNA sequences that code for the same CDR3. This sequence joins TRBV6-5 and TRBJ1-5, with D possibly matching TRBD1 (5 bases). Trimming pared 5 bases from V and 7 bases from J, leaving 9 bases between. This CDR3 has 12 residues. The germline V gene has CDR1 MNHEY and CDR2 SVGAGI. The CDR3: CASSGTDQPQHF. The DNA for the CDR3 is TGTGCCAGCAGTGGGACGGACCAGCCCCAGCATTTT.

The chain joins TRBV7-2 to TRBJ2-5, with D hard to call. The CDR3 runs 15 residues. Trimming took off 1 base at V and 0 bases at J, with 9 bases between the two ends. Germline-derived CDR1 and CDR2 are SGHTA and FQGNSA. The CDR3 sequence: CASSLVSVYQETQYF. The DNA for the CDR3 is TGTGCCAGCAGCTTAGTCTCCGTATACCAAGAGACCCAGTACTTC.

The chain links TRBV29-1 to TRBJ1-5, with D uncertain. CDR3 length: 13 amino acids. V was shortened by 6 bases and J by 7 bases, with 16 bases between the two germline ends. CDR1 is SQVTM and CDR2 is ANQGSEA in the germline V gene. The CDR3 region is CSVAPDIVQPQHF. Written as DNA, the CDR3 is TGCAGCGTCGCCCCAGACATAGTACAGCCCCAGCATTTT.

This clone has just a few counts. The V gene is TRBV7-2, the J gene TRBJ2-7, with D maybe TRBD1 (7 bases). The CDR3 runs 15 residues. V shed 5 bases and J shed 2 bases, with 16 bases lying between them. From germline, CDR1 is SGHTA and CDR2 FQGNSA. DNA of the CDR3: TGTGCCAGCAGCCCAGGGGGGACTCGGCCCTACGAGCAGTACTTC. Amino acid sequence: CASSPGGTRPYEQYF.